Presented here are 24 T cell receptor beta chains from one specimen sequenced in a study of PD-1 blockade in classical Hodgkin lymphoma. Specified time point: newly diagnosed, previously untreated cHL patient sample. The CD4+ T cells used were purified from thawed PBMCs through magnetic negative selection. Using immunoSEQ multiplex PCR, the repertoire was profiled, and TCRdb retains in-frame clones only, with some absent. The data show 30,000 to 40,000 clones, about 89% seen once. The sequenced material came from CD4+ T cells from blood. All receptors come from a human donor with classical Hodgkin lymphoma.

The rearrangement joins TRBV14 to TRBJ2-1; 8 nucleotides align to TRBD2. CDR1 SGHDN and CDR2 FVKESK come from the germline V gene. J was trimmed by 7 bases and V by 4 bases; bases with no gene match: 9. CDR3 length equals 15 residues. The CDR3 reads CASSPFSGGPNEQFF. The CDR3 bases are TGTGCCAGCAGCCCTTTTTCGGGAGGGCCGAATGAGCAGTTCTTC.

The chain joins TRBV28 to TRBJ1-5, with D unresolved. The CDR3 extends over 14 amino acids. CDR1 and CDR2 from the germline V gene are MDHEN and SYDVKM. V lost 2 bases and J lost 3, with 8 bases in between. CDR3 bases: TGTGCCAGCAGTTTAAGCAGGATCAATCAGCCCCAGCATTTT. Protein: CASSLSRINQPQHF.

The V call is TRBV7-7, the J call TRBJ2-3; D unclear. CDR3 length equals 13 residues. V was trimmed by 4 bases and J by 6 bases, leaving 11 bases between them. Germline V gene data show CDR1 as SSHAT and CDR2 as FNYEAQ (reference sequence). CDR3 DNA: TGTGCCAGCAGCTCCCACATATCCGATACGCAGTATTTT. Translation gives CASSSHISDTQYF.

J is TRBJ1-4 and V is TRBV7-9, with D uncertain. CDR3 size: 16 residues. CDR1 is SEHNR, CDR2 FQNEAQ, per germline (reference sequence). Trimming took off 1 base at V and 2 bases at J, with 11 bases between the two ends. The CDR3 sequence is CASSLVWDRTNEKLFF. The CDR3 DNA follows: TGTGCCAGCAGCTTAGTCTGGGATCGCACTAATGAAAAACTGTTTTTT.

The CDR3 DNA follows: TGTGCCAGCAGCTTAAAGGGTGCCGGGACAGGGGGCGGATGGGCCCAGTACTTC. It is translated as CASSLKGAGTGGGWAQYF. The genes are TRBV7-9 and TRBJ2-5, with 12 bases lining up with TRBD1. CDR1 is SEHNR and CDR2 is FQNEAQ in the germline V gene (reference sequence). With V trimmed by 2 bases and J by 9 bases, 16 bases remained unmatched. This CDR3 has 18 residues.

The chain joins TRBV2 to TRBJ1-3, with no clear D. The CDR3 loop spans 15 amino acids. V dropped 5 bases and J dropped 0 bases, with 11 bases sitting between them. Germline V gene data show CDR1 as SNHLY and CDR2 as FYNNEI. This chain's CDR3 is CASSRVSFSGNTIYF. CDR3 bases: TGTGCCAGCAGTAGGGTGTCATTCTCTGGAAACACCATATATTTT.

This chain uses TRBV4-2 with TRBJ2-7, with D possibly TRBD1 on 5 matching bases. Germline CDR1 is LGHNA and CDR2 is YNFKEQ. Trimming cost V 0 bases and J 5 bases, with 11 bases left between them. This CDR3 spans 14 amino acids. The CDR3 spells CASSQEAGIDEQYF. The CDR3, as DNA: TGTGCCAGCAGCCAAGAGGCAGGGATAGACGAGCAGTACTTC.

The J gene is TRBJ1-1, the V gene TRBV11-1; D gene unclear. V shed 3 bases and J shed 5 bases, with 16 bases lying between them. The CDR3 length is 15 residues. Germline CDR1 is SGHAT and CDR2 is FQDESV (reference sequence). In DNA form, the CDR3 reads TGTGCCAGCAGCTTGGCCCCAGGAGTCCAAACTGAAGCTTTCTTT. It encodes CASSLAPGVQTEAFF.

The chain recombines TRBV7-6 with TRBJ1-3; D is uncertain. Germline V gene lookup returns CDR1 SGHVS and CDR2 FNYEAQ. V lost 5 bases to trimming and J lost 0 bases, with 8 bases between them. CDR3 length: 14 amino acids. Written as DNA, the CDR3 is TGTGCCAGCAGCCCAAGAATCTCTGGAAACACCATATATTTT. Translation: CASSPRISGNTIYF. Supplemented by reference TRBV7-6 and TRBJ1-3, the full variable domain reads GAGVSQSPRYKVTKRGQDVALRCDPISGHVSLYWYRQALGQGPEFLTYFNYEAQQDKSGLPNDRFSAERPEGSISTLTIQRTEQRDSAMYRCASSPRISGNTIYFGEGSWLTVV.

The rearrangement links TRBV14 to TRBJ1-2, with D tentatively TRBD1 (5 bases). Germline V CDR1 and CDR2: SGHDN, FVKESK. The CDR3 covers 13 residues. The V gene lost 3 bases and the J gene lost 3 bases, with 8 bases spanning the gap. Here the CDR3 DNA reads TGTGCCAGCAGCCAGGGGCTCGACTATGGCTACACCTTC. This sequence encodes CASSQGLDYGYTF.

The chain joins TRBV5-4 to TRBJ1-5; perhaps TRBD1 as D (5 bases). Germline lookup yields CDR1 SGHNT and CDR2 YYREEE (reference sequence). The CDR3 length is 17 residues. The V end lost 4 bases, the J end lost 0 bases, and 17 bases lay between the germline ends. This CDR3 is CASSPCRAPYSNQPQHF. The CDR3 DNA follows: TGTGCCAGCAGCCCATGCAGGGCCCCTTATAGCAATCAGCCCCAGCATTTT.

The CDR3 loop reads CASSPHISNTGELFF. In nucleotides, the CDR3 is TGTGCCAGCAGCCCCCACATATCGAACACCGGGGAGCTGTTTTTT. The V and J genes are TRBV11-2 and TRBJ2-2; D remains unclear. CDR1 is SGHAT, CDR2 FQNNGV, per germline. The CDR3 runs 15 residues. With 5 bases removed from V and 0 bases from J, the gap between germline ends came to 10 bases. Variable domain in full (rest from reference TRBV11-2 and TRBJ2-2): EAGVAQSPRYKIIEKRQSVAFWCNPISGHATLYWYQQILGQGPKLLIQFQNNGVVDDSQLPKDRFSAERLKGVDSTLKIQPAKLEDSAVYLCASSPHISNTGELFFGEGSRLTVL.

The V and J genes are TRBV30 and TRBJ1-3; no reliable D call. V was clipped by 3 bases and J by 2 bases, with 14 bases between them. The CDR3 runs 15 residues. The germline CDR1 and CDR2 sequences are GTSNPN and SVGIG (reference sequence). In nucleotides, the CDR3 is TGTGCCTGGAGCGAAAAACGGGGAGCTGGAAACACCATATATTTT. It is translated as CAWSEKRGAGNTIYF.

The V call is TRBV5-5, the J call TRBJ1-5; D gene ambiguous. CDR1 and CDR2 (germline): SGHKS, YYEKEE (reference sequence). The CDR3 spans 12 residues. V was pared by 4 bases and J by 6 bases, with 8 bases between. The CDR3 reads CASSHDFQPQHF. The CDR3 region has the DNA TGTGCCAGCAGCCATGACTTTCAGCCCCAGCATTTT.

The rearrangement joins TRBV5-6 to TRBJ2-1; possible D gene TRBD2, 6 bases. Germline V gene lookup returns CDR1 SGHDT and CDR2 YYEEEE. This CDR3 is 16 amino acids long. V was cut by 1 base and J by 6 bases, with 17 bases left in between. The CDR3, as DNA: TGTGCCAGCAGCTTGCTGGGGCTAGCGAACGGCAATGAGCAGTTCTTC. This gives the protein CASSLLGLANGNEQFF. The whole variable domain, filled in from reference TRBV5-6 and TRBJ2-1, reads DAGVTQSPTHLIKTRGQQVTLRCSPKSGHDTVSWYQQALGQGPQFIFQYYEEEERQRGNFPDRFSGHQFPNYSSELNVNALLLGDSALYLCASSLLGLANGNEQFFGPGTRLTVL.

This chain connects TRBV18 to TRBJ1-3; D is unresolved. Germline V gives CDR1 KGHSH, CDR2 LQKENI. There are 16 residues in the CDR3. Trimming stripped 3 bases from V and 0 bases from J, with 12 bases between. CDR3: CASSPSTGRSGNTIYF. CDR3 coding DNA: TGTGCCAGCTCACCCTCGACGGGCCGCTCTGGAAACACCATATATTTT.

This chain uses TRBV20-1 with TRBJ1-1; no clear D. V was pared by 6 bases and J by 9 bases, with 14 bases between. CDR3 length: 11 amino acids. Germline V gene lookup returns CDR1 DFQATT and CDR2 SNEGSKA (reference sequence). The CDR3 spells CSASSEGQAFF. CDR3 sequence (DNA): TGCAGTGCCTCTTCTGAAGGGCAAGCTTTCTTT.

This sequence joins TRBV29-1 and TRBJ2-5; 8 bases fit TRBD1. The CDR3 totals 12 residues. The germline V gene encodes CDR1 SQVTM and CDR2 ANQGSEA. V dropped 6 bases and J dropped 4; count of bases not matched to a gene: 4. For the CDR3, the DNA is TGCAGCGTCTACAGGGGGGCAGAGACCCAGTACTTC. Residues: CSVYRGAETQYF.

This clone was detected only once. The chain carries TRBV6-5 and TRBJ2-7; tentatively, D is TRBD1 (7 bases). This CDR3 is 11 amino acids long. Trimming cost V 6 bases and J 6 bases, with 9 bases left between them. CDR1 is MNHEY and CDR2 is SVGAGI in the germline V gene. CDR3 loop: CASRRDSEQYF. In DNA, the CDR3 is TGTGCCAGCAGGCGGGACAGCGAGCAGTACTTC.

CDR3: CSGAGQNYGYTF. The CDR3 DNA follows: TGCAGCGGAGCGGGACAAAACTATGGCTACACCTTC. The rearrangement joins TRBV29-1 to TRBJ1-2; tentative D call: TRBD1 (6 bases). Germline values: CDR1 SQVTM, CDR2 ANQGSEA. This CDR3 region has 12 residues. V was pared by 7 bases and J by 2 bases, with 11 bases between. The full variable domain, its missing parts supplied by reference TRBV29-1 and TRBJ1-2, is SAVISQKPSRDICQRGTSLTIQCQVDSQVTMMFWYRQQPGQSLTLIATANQGSEATYESGFVIDKFPISRPNLTFSTLTVSNMSPEDSSIYLCSGAGQNYGYTFGSGTRLTVV.

This chain connects TRBV7-2 to TRBJ2-3; 10 nucleotides line up with TRBD1. Germline CDR1 is SGHTA and CDR2 is FQGNSA. Germline trimming cut 5 bases from V and 2 bases from J; bases unmatched to any gene: 4. The CDR3 totals 15 residues. The CDR3 DNA reads TGTGCCAGCAGCCTGGGACAGGGGTACACAGATACGCAGTATTTT. Protein: CASSLGQGYTDTQYF.

The V gene is TRBV2, the J gene TRBJ1-1; D is ambiguous. V was shortened by 8 bases and J by 4 bases, with 14 bases between the two germline ends. CDR1 and CDR2 from the germline V gene are SNHLY and FYNNEI. CDR3 size: 13 residues. The CDR3: CASRPEVGTEAFF. The DNA for the CDR3 is TGTGCCAGCCGGCCCGAGGTGGGCACTGAAGCTTTCTTT.

This clone was observed a single time. V and J are TRBV6-5 and TRBJ1-2, with D perhaps TRBD1 (6 bases). The CDR3 sequence is 15 residues long. The V end lost 8 bases, the J end lost 4 bases, and 20 bases lay between the germline ends. Per germline, CDR1 MNHEY and CDR2 SVGAGI. The CDR3 region has the DNA TGTGCCAGCTCTAGGAGCGGGGGCGCGAGCTATGGCTACACCTTC. Its translation is CASSRSGGASYGYTF.

The chain employs TRBV19 and TRBJ1-1; D unclear. Germline assignment: CDR1 LNHDA and CDR2 SQIVND (reference sequence). The CDR3 runs 13 residues. The V end was cut by 3 bases, the J end by 7 bases, with 12 bases between. CDR3 sequence (DNA): TGTGCCAGTAGTATTAGGGAAGCCCGTGAAGCTTTCTTT. Translation: CASSIREAREAFF.